This TCR beta chain was recovered during a study of shared clonotypes between healthy human individuals. Sequencing used immunoSEQ multiplex PCR; TCRdb keeps in-frame clones, though not all of them. This sample yields 850,000 to 1,100,000 clones, of which 70% to 85% are seen a single time; 0.89% belongs to the top ten. Note on this clone: The target antigen is unknown.

Regarding the study as a whole: Estimated richness values were generally larger in naive subsets than in memory subsets.

Subsets obtained from CD4+ cells comprised CD45RA+ naive and CD45RA-negative memory cells. This TCR came from a man aged 18 to 35 in good health. Some clones in this sample may be carry-over from other donors' samples. Source material: memory CD4+ T cells from PBMCs. The subset is: CD45RA-negative fraction.

CDR3 sequence (DNA): TGTGCCAGCAGTTTCTCCTGGACTAGCGGGGAGCAGTTCTTC. Amino acids: CASSFSWTSGEQFF. The chain links TRBV6-5 to TRBJ2-1; 11 nucleotides line up with TRBD2. V was pared by 4 bases and J by 10 bases, with 6 bases of the junction left unmatched. The CDR3 is 14 residues long. CDR1 and CDR2 from the germline V gene are MNHEY and SVGAGI.